This TCR beta chain was captured by sequencing in a study of shared clonotypes between healthy human individuals. At the level of the study: Those who served as donors were a couple of women and a few men between the ages of 18 and 49.

Overall study findings and caveats: Clonotype sharing among donors was thought likely to change with sequencing depth.

On this clone: As yet, its antigen is unknown.

CDR1 and CDR2 from the germline V gene are SGHNT and YYREEE (reference sequence). The CDR3 length is 15 residues. V was clipped by 4 bases and J by 2 bases, with 13 bases between them. The repertoire was sequenced with immunoSEQ multiplex PCR; TCRdb's copy has only in-frame clones and lacks some. The sample yields 950,000 to 1,100,000 clones, roughly 80% seen once. This chain uses TRBV5-4 with TRBJ2-1; D possibly corresponds to TRBD1 (5 bases). Source material: memory CD4+ T cells sorted from blood. The subset: CD45RA-negative fraction. The sequence came from a man aged 18 to 29 in good health. This CDR3 is CASSRSSGTYNEQFF. CDR3 DNA: TGTGCCAGCAGCCGGTCGTCAGGGACCTACAATGAGCAGTTCTTC.